The 24 T cell receptor beta chains presented below share a single source sample, sequenced in a study of T cells in Graves' hyperthyroidism and ophthalmopathy. TCR beta CDR3 region amplification was performed from RNA transcripts. First-round RT-PCR with HTBI primers amplified the TCR CDR3 region. A single record per CDR3 protein comes from TCRdb applying MiXCR to the multiplex PCR reads. The sample consists of 550,000 to 800,000 distinct CDR3 sequences, 16% of them appearing once. The material sequenced was blood. The origin of the receptors is a man aged 18 to 35 with Graves' hyperthyroidism.

This clonotype was counted at least ten times. This chain connects TRBV12-3 or TRBV12-4 to TRBJ2-1; 12 nucleotides line up with TRBD2. V lost 6 bases to trimming and J lost 1 base; unmatched junction nucleotides: 7. There are 17 residues in the CDR3. CDR3 DNA sequence: TGTGCCAGCAGCCAGGGACTAGCGGGCCTATCCTACAATGAGCAGTTCTTC. Its translation is CASSQGLAGLSYNEQFF.

This clonotype has ten or more counts. The CDR3 reads CASSPAERSRLKTQYF. In DNA, the CDR3 is TGTGCCAGCAGCCCAGCAGAGCGGTCTAGGCTGAAGACCCAGTACTTC. The J gene is TRBJ2-5, the V gene TRBV3-1; tentative D call: TRBD2 (5 bases). V was trimmed by 4 bases and J by 6 bases, leaving 21 bases between them. Germline loops: CDR1 LGHDT, CDR2 YNNKEL (reference sequence). The CDR3 is made up of 16 amino acids.

This clonotype was recorded once. The genes are TRBV28 and TRBJ1-1, with TRBD1 as a possible D gene (5 bases). The CDR3 is made up of 13 amino acids. Trimming shortened V by 5 bases and J by 7 bases, and 14 bases separated the two germline ends. The germline CDR1 and CDR2 sequences are MDHEN and SYDVKM. The CDR3 loop is CASSPPMGLEAFF. Here the CDR3 DNA reads TGTGCCAGCAGTCCCCCTATGGGACTTGAAGCTTTCTTT. Full variable domain (missing parts from reference TRBV28 and TRBJ1-1): DVKVTQSSRYLVKRTGEKVFLECVQDMDHENMFWYRQDPGLGLRLIYFSYDVKMKEKGDIPEGYSVSREKKERFSLILESASTNQTSMYLCASSPPMGLEAFFGQGTRLTVV.

This clonotype was seen repeatedly, ten times or more. CDR3 nucleotide sequence: TGTGCCAGCAGCTTAGGGGGTGAAGGCACTGAAGCTTTCTTT. This sequence encodes CASSLGGEGTEAFF. The rearrangement joins TRBV11-3 to TRBJ1-1; D is ambiguous. With 1 base removed from V and 4 bases from J, the gap between germline ends came to 10 bases. Germline CDR1 reads SGHNT; CDR2 reads YENEEA. The CDR3 is 14 amino acids.

This clonotype was seen at least ten times. CDR3 coding DNA: TGTGCCAGCAGTCCCGTAGGCGCGGGAGGTATTACGCAGTATTTT. It specifies CASSPVGAGGITQYF. This chain links TRBV28 with TRBJ2-3, with 8 bases fitting TRBD2. J gave up 8 bases and V 5 bases, and 12 bases lay outside the gene matches. Germline V gives CDR1 MDHEN, CDR2 SYDVKM. CDR3 size: 15 residues. Complete variable domain (other parts from reference TRBV28 and TRBJ2-3): DVKVTQSSRYLVKRTGEKVFLECVQDMDHENMFWYRQDPGLGLRLIYFSYDVKMKEKGDIPEGYSVSREKKERFSLILESASTNQTSMYLCASSPVGAGGITQYFGPGTRLTVL.

This clonotype was observed at least ten times. The chain carries TRBV29-1 and TRBJ1-1; a possible D gene is TRBD1 (5 bases). Trimming left V 7 bases short and J 3 bases short, with 18 bases between. The V gene's germline CDR1 is SQVTM and CDR2 ANQGSEA. The CDR3 extends over 14 amino acids. The CDR3 loop reads CSAGTMEGDTEAFF. DNA of the CDR3: TGCAGCGCCGGGACGATGGAGGGAGACACTGAAGCTTTCTTT. Looking up the rest from reference TRBV29-1 and TRBJ1-1 gives the full variable domain: SAVISQKPSRDICQRGTSLTIQCQVDSQVTMMFWYRQQPGQSLTLIATANQGSEATYESGFVIDKFPISRPNLTFSTLTVSNMSPEDSSIYLCSAGTMEGDTEAFFGQGTRLTVV.

The V gene is TRBV5-1, the J gene TRBJ1-1; D unclear. V was pared by 3 bases and J by 4 bases, with 10 bases between. This CDR3 has 13 amino acids. Germline V gene sequence: CDR1 SGHRS, CDR2 YFSETQ. CDR3 sequence (DNA): TGCGCCAGCAGCTGGTCTGCGGGCACTGAAGCTTTCTTT. Its protein is CASSWSAGTEAFF. The full variable domain, with the rest looked up from reference TRBV5-1 and TRBJ1-1, is KAGVTQTPRYLIKTRGQQVTLSCSPISGHRSVSWYQQTPGQGLQFLFEYFSETQRNKGNFPGRFSGRQFSNSRSEMNVSTLELGDSALYLCASSWSAGTEAFFGQGTRLTVV.

V usage is TRBV28 and J usage is TRBJ2-1; D is possibly TRBD2 (5 bases). The CDR3 sequence is 12 residues long. The germline CDR1 and CDR2 sequences are MDHEN and SYDVKM. V dropped 4 bases and J dropped 7 bases, with 8 bases sitting between them. The CDR3 coding sequence is TGTGCCAGCAGTTCGGGGAAGAATGAGCAGTTCTTC. The encoded protein is CASSSGKNEQFF. Supplemented by reference TRBV28 and TRBJ2-1, the full variable domain reads DVKVTQSSRYLVKRTGEKVFLECVQDMDHENMFWYRQDPGLGLRLIYFSYDVKMKEKGDIPEGYSVSREKKERFSLILESASTNQTSMYLCASSSGKNEQFFGPGTRLTVL.

This clonotype was recorded many times. V is TRBV12-3 or TRBV12-4 and J is TRBJ2-4; D may match TRBD1 or TRBD2 (5 bases each). V lost 2 bases, J lost 4 bases, and 12 bases lay in between. The CDR3 is 15 amino acids. CDR3 in amino acids: CASSLRSGLKNIQYF. CDR3 nucleotide sequence: TGTGCCAGCAGTTTACGCTCGGGGCTTAAAAACATTCAGTACTTC.

The rearrangement links TRBV30 to TRBJ1-6; weak D call: TRBD1 (5 bases). This CDR3 comprises 15 residues. Germline V gives CDR1 GTSNPN, CDR2 SVGIG (reference sequence). V lost 1 base, J lost 6 bases, and 13 bases lay in between. The chain's CDR3 is CAWSGFGQGNSPLHF. The CDR3 region has the DNA TGTGCCTGGAGTGGGTTCGGCCAGGGTAATTCACCCCTCCACTTT.

This clonotype has a handful of counts. The CDR3 sequence: CSARVGPPGTEAFF. CDR3 DNA: TGCAGTGCTAGAGTTGGACCCCCTGGGACTGAAGCTTTCTTT. This sequence joins TRBV20-1 and TRBJ1-1; D not resolved. This CDR3 is 14 amino acids long. Deletions cut 1 base from V and 5 bases from J, with 14 bases between. CDR1 DFQATT and CDR2 SNEGSKA come from the germline V gene (reference sequence).

This clonotype was seen at least ten times. The chain carries TRBV3-1 and TRBJ1-1; possibly TRBD1 for D (6 bases). Trimming shortened V by 4 bases and J by 3 bases, and 12 bases separated the two germline ends. CDR3 size: 14 residues. Germline V gene data show CDR1 as LGHDT and CDR2 as YNNKEL (reference sequence). The CDR3 coding sequence is TGTGCCAGCAGCCTCAGGGGAGCGGACACTGAAGCTTTCTTT. It specifies CASSLRGADTEAFF.

This clonotype turned up a few times. An end of the junction does not agree with germline; a read error may underlie this. The chain combines TRBV7-9 with TRBJ2-7; D remains unclear. Germline-derived CDR1 and CDR2 are SEHNR and FQNEAQ (reference sequence). The length of the CDR3 is 15 residues. CDR3 nucleotides: TGTGCCAGCAGCATAGCTGTTTCGAGCTCCTACGAGCAGTACTTC. It codes for CASSIAVSSSYEQYF.

Ten or more counts support this clonotype. The chain recombines TRBV20-1 with TRBJ2-4, with D maybe TRBD2 (6 bases). The V gene lost 4 bases and the J gene lost 3 bases, with 16 bases spanning the gap. CDR3 length: 15 residues. The germline V gene encodes CDR1 DFQATT and CDR2 SNEGSKA (reference sequence). Here the CDR3 DNA reads TGCAGTGCTACTGCGGCGGGATTTGTCAAAAACATTCAGTACTTC. Protein product: CSATAAGFVKNIQYF.

J is TRBJ2-7 and V is TRBV3-1; D is undetermined. Germline values: CDR1 LGHDT, CDR2 YNNKEL (reference sequence). This CDR3 spans 14 amino acids. The germline V and J ends were trimmed by 7 bases and 3 bases, with 16 bases remaining between them. The CDR3 DNA reads TGTGCCAGCACCCGCTCAGGACCAAACTACGAGCAGTACTTC. It specifies CASTRSGPNYEQYF.

This clonotype was counted many times. The J gene is TRBJ2-7, the V gene TRBV28; D uncertain. The CDR3 spans 13 residues. Deletions cut 4 bases from V and 1 base from J, with 8 bases between. The germline V gene encodes CDR1 MDHEN and CDR2 SYDVKM. The CDR3 here is CASSSVESYEQYF. CDR3 in DNA: TGTGCCAGCAGTTCCGTTGAATCCTACGAGCAGTACTTC. Combining the CDR3 with reference TRBV28 and TRBJ2-7 gives the whole variable domain DVKVTQSSRYLVKRTGEKVFLECVQDMDHENMFWYRQDPGLGLRLIYFSYDVKMKEKGDIPEGYSVSREKKERFSLILESASTNQTSMYLCASSSVESYEQYFGPGTRLTVT.

In its sample, this clonotype was seen many times. The V gene is TRBV18, the J gene TRBJ2-5; possibly TRBD1 for D (6 bases). The CDR3 is made up of 14 amino acids. Germline-derived CDR1 and CDR2 are KGHSH and LQKENI. V was cut by 2 bases and J by 6 bases, with 13 bases left in between. CDR3 sequence reads: CASSPDRLGKTQYF. The CDR3 bases are TGTGCCAGCTCACCAGACAGGCTCGGGAAGACCCAGTACTTC.

Ten or more counts support this clonotype. V gene TRBV15 combines with J gene TRBJ1-1; D is unclear. The CDR3 is made up of 13 amino acids. Germline CDR1 and CDR2: LNHNV and YYDKDF (reference sequence). Trimming took off 3 bases at V and 0 bases at J, with 5 bases between the two ends. DNA for the CDR3: TGTGCCACCAGCAGGGACTTGAACACTGAAGCTTTCTTT. Its translation is CATSRDLNTEAFF.

This clonotype was counted between two and nine times. The chain couples TRBV7-9 to TRBJ2-1, with TRBD1 as a possible D gene (5 bases). Germline CDR1 SEHNR, CDR2 FQNEAQ (reference sequence). This CDR3 comprises 15 residues. V gave up 7 bases and J gave up 6 bases, with 19 bases separating them. The CDR3 bases are TGTGCCAGCACCATAACTGGGGCTGACCCCAATGAGCAGTTCTTC. This gives the protein CASTITGADPNEQFF.

The V gene is TRBV19, the J gene TRBJ1-1, with D possibly TRBD1 on 6 matching bases. This CDR3 is built from 14 residues. V lost 4 bases and J 1 base, leaving 10 bases between the germline ends. Germline CDR1 reads LNHDA; CDR2 reads SQIVND (reference sequence). CDR3 region: CASSTADRNTEAFF. CDR3 nucleotides: TGTGCCAGTAGTACCGCGGACAGGAACACTGAAGCTTTCTTT.

The chain carries TRBV29-1 and TRBJ1-2; D call uncertain. CDR3 size: 10 residues. V lost 4 bases and J lost 4, with 4 bases in between. Germline V gene lookup returns CDR1 SQVTM and CDR2 ANQGSEA. CDR3 sequence reads: CSVASYGYTF. As DNA, the CDR3 is TGCAGCGTTGCAAGCTATGGCTACACCTTC.

This clonotype was seen only a few times. The V call is TRBV7-9, the J call TRBJ2-7; no clear D gene. The germline V gene has CDR1 SEHNR and CDR2 FQNEAQ (reference sequence). The CDR3 extends over 14 amino acids. With 5 bases removed from V and 2 bases from J, the gap between germline ends came to 13 bases. The CDR3 region is CASSPTGPTYEQYF. The CDR3 DNA reads as TGTGCCAGCAGCCCGACCGGGCCCACCTACGAGCAGTACTTC.

In its sample, this clonotype was seen a few times. The CDR3 DNA reads TGCGCCAGCAGCCAAGGAACCGAGGGGCCCCAGCATTTT. Translation gives CASSQGTEGPQHF. This sequence joins TRBV4-1 and TRBJ1-5; no definite D call. Germline CDR1 is MGHRA and CDR2 is YSYEKL. Trimming removed 1 base from V and 9 bases from J, with 10 bases in between. This CDR3 comprises 13 residues.

This clonotype was recorded at least ten times. This chain connects TRBV18 to TRBJ2-3; D gene uncertain. The CDR3 has 15 residues. Trimming removed 5 bases from V and 0 bases from J, with 12 bases in between. Germline assignment: CDR1 KGHSH and CDR2 LQKENI. For the CDR3, the DNA is TGTGCCAGCTCAGCCAATCTAGGAAGCACAGATACGCAGTATTTT. Its translation is CASSANLGSTDTQYF. Supplemented by reference TRBV18 and TRBJ2-3, the full variable domain reads NAGVMQNPRHLVRRRGQEARLRCSPMKGHSHVYWYRQLPEEGLKFMVYLQKENIIDESGMPKERFSAEFPKEGPSILRIQQVVRGDSAAYFCASSANLGSTDTQYFGPGTRLTVL.